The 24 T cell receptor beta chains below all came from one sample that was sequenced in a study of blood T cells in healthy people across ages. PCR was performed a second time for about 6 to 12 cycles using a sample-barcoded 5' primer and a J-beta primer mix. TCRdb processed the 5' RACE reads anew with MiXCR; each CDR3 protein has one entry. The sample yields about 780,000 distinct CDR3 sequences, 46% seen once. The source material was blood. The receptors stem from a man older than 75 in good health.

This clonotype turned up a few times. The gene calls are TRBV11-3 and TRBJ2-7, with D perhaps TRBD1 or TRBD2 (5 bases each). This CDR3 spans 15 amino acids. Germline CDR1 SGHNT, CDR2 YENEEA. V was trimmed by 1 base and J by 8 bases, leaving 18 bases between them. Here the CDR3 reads CASSLAGRSSSQQYF. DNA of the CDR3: TGTGCCAGCAGCTTAGCGGGACGGTCTAGTTCCCAGCAGTACTTC.

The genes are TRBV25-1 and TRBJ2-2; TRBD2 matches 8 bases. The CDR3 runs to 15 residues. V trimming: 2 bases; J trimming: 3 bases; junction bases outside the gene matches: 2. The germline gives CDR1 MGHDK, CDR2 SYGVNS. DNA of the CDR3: TGTGCCAGCAGTGAAGCCGGGAGGGACACCGGGGAGCTGTTTTTT. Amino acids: CASSEAGRDTGELFF. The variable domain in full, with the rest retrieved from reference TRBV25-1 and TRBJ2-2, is EADIYQTPRYLVIGTGKKITLECSQTMGHDKMYWYQQDPGMELHLIHYSYGVNSTEKGDLSSESTVSRIRTEHFPLTLESARPSHTSQYLCASSEAGRDTGELFFGEGSRLTVL.

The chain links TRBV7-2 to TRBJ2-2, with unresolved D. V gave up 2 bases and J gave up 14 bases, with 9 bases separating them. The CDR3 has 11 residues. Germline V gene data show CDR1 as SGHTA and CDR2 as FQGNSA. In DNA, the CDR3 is TGTGCCAGCAGCTTACGTGGTGAACTGTTTTTT. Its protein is CASSLRGELFF. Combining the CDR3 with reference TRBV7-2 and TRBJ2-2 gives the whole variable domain GAGVSQSPSNKVTEKGKDVELRCDPISGHTALYWYRQSLGQGLEFLIYFQGNSAPDKSGLPSDRFSAERTGGSVSTLTIQRTQQEDSAVYLCASSLRGELFFGEGSRLTVL.

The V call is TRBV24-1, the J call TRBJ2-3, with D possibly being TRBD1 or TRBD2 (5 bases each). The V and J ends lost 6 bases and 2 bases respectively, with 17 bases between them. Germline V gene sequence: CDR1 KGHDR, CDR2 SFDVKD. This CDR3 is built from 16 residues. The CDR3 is CATSNTGAGFTDTQYF. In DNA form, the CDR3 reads TGTGCCACCAGTAATACCGGGGCAGGGTTCACAGATACGCAGTATTTT.

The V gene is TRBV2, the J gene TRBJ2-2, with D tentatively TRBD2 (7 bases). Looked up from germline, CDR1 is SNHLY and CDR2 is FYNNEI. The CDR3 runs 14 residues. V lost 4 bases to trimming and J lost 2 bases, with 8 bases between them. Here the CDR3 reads CASSGGGNTGELFF. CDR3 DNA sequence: TGTGCCAGCAGTGGGGGGGGCAACACCGGGGAGCTGTTTTTT.

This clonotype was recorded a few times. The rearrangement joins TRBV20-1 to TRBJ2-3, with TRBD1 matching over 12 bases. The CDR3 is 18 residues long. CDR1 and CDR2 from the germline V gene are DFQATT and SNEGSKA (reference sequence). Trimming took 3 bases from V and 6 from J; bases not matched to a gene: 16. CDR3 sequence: CSARGQGARIYEADTQYF. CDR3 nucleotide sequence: TGCAGTGCTAGGGGACAGGGGGCAAGGATCTACGAGGCCGATACGCAGTATTTT.

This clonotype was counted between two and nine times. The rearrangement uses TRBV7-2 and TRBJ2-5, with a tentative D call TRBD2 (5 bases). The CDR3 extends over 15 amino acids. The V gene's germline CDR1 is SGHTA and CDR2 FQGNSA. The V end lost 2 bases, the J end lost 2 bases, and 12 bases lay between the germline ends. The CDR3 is CASSLRFGGQETQYF. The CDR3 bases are TGTGCCAGCAGCTTAAGGTTTGGCGGGCAAGAGACCCAGTACTTC.

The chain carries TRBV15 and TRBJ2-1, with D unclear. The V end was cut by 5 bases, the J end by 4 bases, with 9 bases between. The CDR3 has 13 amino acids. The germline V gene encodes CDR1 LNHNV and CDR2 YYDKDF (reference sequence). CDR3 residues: CATSGRRYNEQFF. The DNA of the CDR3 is TGTGCCACCAGCGGACGAAGATACAATGAGCAGTTCTTC.

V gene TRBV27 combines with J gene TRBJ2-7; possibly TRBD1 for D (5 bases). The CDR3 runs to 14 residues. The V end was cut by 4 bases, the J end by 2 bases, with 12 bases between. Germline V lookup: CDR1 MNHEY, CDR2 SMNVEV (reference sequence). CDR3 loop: CASSWAGSTYEQYF. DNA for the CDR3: TGTGCCAGCAGTTGGGCAGGGTCTACCTACGAGCAGTACTTC.

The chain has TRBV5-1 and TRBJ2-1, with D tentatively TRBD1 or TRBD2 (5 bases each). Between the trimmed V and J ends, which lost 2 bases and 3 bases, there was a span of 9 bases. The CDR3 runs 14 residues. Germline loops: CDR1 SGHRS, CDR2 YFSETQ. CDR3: CASSLQEVYNEQFF. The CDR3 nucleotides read TGCGCCAGCAGCTTACAGGAGGTCTACAATGAGCAGTTCTTC.

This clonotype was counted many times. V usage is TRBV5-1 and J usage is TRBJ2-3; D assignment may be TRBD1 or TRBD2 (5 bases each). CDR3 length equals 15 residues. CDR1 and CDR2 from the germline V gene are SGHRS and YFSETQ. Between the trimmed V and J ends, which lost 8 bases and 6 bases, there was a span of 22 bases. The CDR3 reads CASSLGDRTGDTQYF. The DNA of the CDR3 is TGCGCCAGTTCCCTTGGGGACCGAACTGGGGATACGCAGTATTTT.

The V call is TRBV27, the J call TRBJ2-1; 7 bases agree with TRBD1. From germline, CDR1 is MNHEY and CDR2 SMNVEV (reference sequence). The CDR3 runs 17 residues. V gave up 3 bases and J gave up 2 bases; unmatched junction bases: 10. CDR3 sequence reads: CASSLKRGGRPYNEQFF. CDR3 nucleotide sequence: TGTGCCAGCAGTTTGAAGAGAGGGGGCCGCCCCTACAATGAGCAGTTCTTC.

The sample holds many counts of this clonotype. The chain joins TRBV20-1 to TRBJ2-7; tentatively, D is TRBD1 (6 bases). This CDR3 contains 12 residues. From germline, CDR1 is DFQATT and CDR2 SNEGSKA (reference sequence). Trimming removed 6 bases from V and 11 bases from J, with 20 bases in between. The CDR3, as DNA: TGCAGTGCCCTGGGGCCCGACAGGAAGGAGTACTTC. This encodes CSALGPDRKEYF.

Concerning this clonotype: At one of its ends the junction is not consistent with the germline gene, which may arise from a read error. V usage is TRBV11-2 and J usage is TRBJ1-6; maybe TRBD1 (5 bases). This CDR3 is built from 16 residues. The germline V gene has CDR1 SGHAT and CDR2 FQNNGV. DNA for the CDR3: TGTGCCAGCAGCTTAGGGGGCGGTACATTTAATTCACCCCTCAACTTT. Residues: CASSLGGGTFNSPLNF.

The CDR3 sequence: CASSLTAAGGEQYF. For the CDR3, the DNA is TGTGCCAGCAGCTTAACCGCGGCAGGGGGTGAGCAGTACTTC. V gene TRBV7-6 combines with J gene TRBJ2-7, with 7 bases identical to TRBD1. Looked up from germline, CDR1 is SGHVS and CDR2 is FNYEAQ. The CDR3 sequence is 14 residues long. J lost 7 bases, V lost 2 bases, and 8 bases had no gene match.

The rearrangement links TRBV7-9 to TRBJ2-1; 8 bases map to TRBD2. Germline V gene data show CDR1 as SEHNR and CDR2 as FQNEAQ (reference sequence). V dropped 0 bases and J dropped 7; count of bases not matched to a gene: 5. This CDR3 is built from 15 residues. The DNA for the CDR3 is TGTGCCAGCAGCTTAGCAACAGCGGGAGTAAATGAGCAGTTCTTC. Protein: CASSLATAGVNEQFF.

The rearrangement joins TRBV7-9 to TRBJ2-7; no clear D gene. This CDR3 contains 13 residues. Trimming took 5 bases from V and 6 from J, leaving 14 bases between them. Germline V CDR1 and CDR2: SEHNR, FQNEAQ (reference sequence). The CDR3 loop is CASSTRPVGEQYF. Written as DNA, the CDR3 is TGTGCCAGCAGCACTCGACCAGTGGGCGAGCAGTACTTC.

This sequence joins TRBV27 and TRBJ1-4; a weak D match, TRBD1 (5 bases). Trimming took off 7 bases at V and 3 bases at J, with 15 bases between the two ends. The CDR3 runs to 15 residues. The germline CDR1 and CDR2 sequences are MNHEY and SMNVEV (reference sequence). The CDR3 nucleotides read TGTGCCAGCAAGTCTAGGGGACTACCTAATGAAAAACTGTTTTTT. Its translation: CASKSRGLPNEKLFF.

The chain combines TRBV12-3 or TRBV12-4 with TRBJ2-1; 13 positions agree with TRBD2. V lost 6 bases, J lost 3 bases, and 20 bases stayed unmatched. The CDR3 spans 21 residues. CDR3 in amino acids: CASSTYTGTSGEGGIYNEQFF. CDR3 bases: TGTGCCAGCAGCACATACACCGGGACTAGCGGGGAGGGGGGAATCTACAATGAGCAGTTCTTC.

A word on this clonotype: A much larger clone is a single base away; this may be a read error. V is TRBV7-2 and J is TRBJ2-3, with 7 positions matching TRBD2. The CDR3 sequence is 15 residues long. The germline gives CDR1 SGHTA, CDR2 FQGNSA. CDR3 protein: CACSLSSGSTDTQYF. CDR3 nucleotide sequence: TGTGCCTGCAGCTTAAGTAGCGGGAGCACAGATACGCAGTATTTT.

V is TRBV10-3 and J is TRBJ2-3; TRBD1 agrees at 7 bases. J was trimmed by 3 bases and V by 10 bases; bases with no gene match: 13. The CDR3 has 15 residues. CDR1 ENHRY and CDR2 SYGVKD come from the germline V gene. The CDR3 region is CATTSRQGRTDTQYF. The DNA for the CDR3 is TGTGCCACCACATCGCGACAGGGTAGGACAGATACGCAGTATTTT.

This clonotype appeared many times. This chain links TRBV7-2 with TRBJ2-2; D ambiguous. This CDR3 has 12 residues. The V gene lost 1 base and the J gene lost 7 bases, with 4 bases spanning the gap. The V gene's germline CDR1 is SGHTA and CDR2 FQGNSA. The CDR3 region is CASSLVFGELFF. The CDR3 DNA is TGTGCCAGCAGCTTAGTGTTCGGGGAGCTGTTTTTT.

CDR3 sequence: CAWSRLSTGNTIYF. The CDR3 bases are TGTGCCTGGAGCCGGTTAAGTACTGGAAACACCATATATTTT. This rearrangement joins TRBV30 to TRBJ1-3, with D hard to call. Germline lookup yields CDR1 GTSNPN and CDR2 SVGIG (reference sequence). The CDR3 totals 14 residues. Trimming pared 3 bases from V and 2 bases from J, leaving 11 bases between.

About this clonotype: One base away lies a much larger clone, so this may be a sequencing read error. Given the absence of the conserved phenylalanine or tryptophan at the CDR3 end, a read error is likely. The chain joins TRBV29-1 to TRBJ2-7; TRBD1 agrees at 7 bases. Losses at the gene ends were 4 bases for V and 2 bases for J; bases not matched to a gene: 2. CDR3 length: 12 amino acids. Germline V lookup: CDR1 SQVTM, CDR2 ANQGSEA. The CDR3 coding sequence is TGCAGCGTTGGACAGGGTGCCTACGAGCAGTACTCC. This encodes CSVGQGAYEQYS.